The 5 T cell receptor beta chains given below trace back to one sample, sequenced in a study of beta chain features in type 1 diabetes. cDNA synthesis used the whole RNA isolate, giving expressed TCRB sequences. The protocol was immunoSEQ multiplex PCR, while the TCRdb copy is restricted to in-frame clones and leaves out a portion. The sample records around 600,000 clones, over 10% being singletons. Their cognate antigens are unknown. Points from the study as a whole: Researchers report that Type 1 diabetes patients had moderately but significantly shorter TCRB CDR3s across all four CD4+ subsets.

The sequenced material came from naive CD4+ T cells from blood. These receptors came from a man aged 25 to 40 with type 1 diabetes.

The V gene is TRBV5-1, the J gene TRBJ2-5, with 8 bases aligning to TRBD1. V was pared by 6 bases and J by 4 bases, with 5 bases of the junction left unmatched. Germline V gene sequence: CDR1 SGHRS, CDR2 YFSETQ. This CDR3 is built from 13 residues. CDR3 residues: CASNGQGLETQYF. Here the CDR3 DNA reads TGCGCCAGCAACGGACAGGGTCTAGAGACCCAGTACTTC. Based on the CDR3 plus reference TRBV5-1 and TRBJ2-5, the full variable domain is KAGVTQTPRYLIKTRGQQVTLSCSPISGHRSVSWYQQTPGQGLQFLFEYFSETQRNKGNFPGRFSGRQFSNSRSEMNVSTLELGDSALYLCASNGQGLETQYFGPGTRLLVL.

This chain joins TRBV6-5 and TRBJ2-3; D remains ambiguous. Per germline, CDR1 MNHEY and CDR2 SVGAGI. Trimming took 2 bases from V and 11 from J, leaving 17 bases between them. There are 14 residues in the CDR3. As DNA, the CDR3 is TGTGCCAGCAGTTACCGCGACGGTCACAGCTTGCAGTATTTT. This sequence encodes CASSYRDGHSLQYF.

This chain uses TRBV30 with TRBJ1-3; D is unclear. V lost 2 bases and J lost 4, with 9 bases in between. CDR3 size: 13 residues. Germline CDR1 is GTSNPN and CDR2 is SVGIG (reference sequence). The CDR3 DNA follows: TGTGCCTGGAGTAGCGGGATCGGAAACACCATATATTTT. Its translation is CAWSSGIGNTIYF.

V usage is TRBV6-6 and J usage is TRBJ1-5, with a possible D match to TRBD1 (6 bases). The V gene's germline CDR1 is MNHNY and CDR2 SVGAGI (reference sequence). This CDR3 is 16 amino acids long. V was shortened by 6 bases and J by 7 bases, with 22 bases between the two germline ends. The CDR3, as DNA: TGTGCCAGCAGCAACGTGGGGGCTGACGGGGGCCAGCCCCAGCATTTT. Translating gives CASSNVGADGGQPQHF.

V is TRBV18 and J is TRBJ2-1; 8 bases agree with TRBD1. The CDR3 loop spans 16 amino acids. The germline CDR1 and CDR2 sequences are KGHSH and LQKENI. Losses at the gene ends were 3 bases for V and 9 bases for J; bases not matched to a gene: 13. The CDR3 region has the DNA TGTGCCAGCTCACCGAGACAGACAGGGGCAGGAGGTGAGCAGTTCTTC. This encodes CASSPRQTGAGGEQFF.